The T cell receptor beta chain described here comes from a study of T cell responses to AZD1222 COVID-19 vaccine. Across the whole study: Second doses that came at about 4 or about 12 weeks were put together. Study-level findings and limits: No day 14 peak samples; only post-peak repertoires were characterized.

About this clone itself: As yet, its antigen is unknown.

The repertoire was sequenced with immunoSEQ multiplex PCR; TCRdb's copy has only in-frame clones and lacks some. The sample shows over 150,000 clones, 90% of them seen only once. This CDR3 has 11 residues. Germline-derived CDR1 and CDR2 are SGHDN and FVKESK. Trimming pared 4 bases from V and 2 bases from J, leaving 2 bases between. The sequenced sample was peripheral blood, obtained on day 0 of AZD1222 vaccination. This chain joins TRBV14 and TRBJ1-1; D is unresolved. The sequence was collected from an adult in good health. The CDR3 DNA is TGTGCCAGCAGCCTAAACACTGAAGCTTTCTTT. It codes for CASSLNTEAFF. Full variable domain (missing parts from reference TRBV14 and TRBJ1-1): EAGVTQFPSHSVIEKGQTVTLRCDPISGHDNLYWYRRVMGKEIKFLLHFVKESKQDESGMPNNRFLAERTGGTYSTLKVQPAELEDSGVYFCASSLNTEAFFGQGTRLTVV.